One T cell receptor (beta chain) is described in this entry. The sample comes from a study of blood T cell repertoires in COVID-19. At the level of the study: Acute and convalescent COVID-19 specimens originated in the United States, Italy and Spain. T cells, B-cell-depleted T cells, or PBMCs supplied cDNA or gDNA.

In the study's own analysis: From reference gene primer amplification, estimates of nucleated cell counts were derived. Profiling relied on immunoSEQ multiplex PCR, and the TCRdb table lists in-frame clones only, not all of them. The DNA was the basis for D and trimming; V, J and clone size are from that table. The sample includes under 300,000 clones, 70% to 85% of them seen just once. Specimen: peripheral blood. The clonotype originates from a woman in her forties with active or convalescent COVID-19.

CDR3 protein: CASSPSGNYGYTF. Here the CDR3 DNA reads TGTGCCAGCAGCCCGTCCGGGAACTATGGCTACACCTTC. The V gene is TRBV7-3, the J gene TRBJ1-2; D not resolved. V was cut by 5 bases and J by 2 bases, with 9 bases left in between. Germline CDR1 reads SGHTA; CDR2 reads FQGTGA. CDR3 length equals 13 residues.